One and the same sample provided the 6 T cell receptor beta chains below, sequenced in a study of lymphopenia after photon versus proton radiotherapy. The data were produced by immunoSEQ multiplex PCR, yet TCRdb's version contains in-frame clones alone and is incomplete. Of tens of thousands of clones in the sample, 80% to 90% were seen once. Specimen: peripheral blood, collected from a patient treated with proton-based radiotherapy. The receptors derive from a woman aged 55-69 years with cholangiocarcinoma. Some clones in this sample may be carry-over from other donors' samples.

Written as DNA, the CDR3 is TGTGCCAGCAGTTACTCGGGGCGGGAGAGAGAGCAGTACTTC. Encoded protein: CASSYSGREREQYF. This chain uses TRBV6-5 with TRBJ2-7, with TRBD2 matching over 7 bases. V was clipped by 0 bases and J by 7 bases; unmatched bases: 6. CDR1 and CDR2 from the germline V gene are MNHEY and SVGAGI. The CDR3 sequence is 14 residues long.

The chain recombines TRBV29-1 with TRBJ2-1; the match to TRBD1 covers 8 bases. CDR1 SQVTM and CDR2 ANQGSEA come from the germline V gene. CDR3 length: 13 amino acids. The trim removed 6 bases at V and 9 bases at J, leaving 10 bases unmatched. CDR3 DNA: TGCAGCGTCGTCCGCAGGGGGCAGTCTGAGCAGTTCTTC. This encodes CSVVRRGQSEQFF.

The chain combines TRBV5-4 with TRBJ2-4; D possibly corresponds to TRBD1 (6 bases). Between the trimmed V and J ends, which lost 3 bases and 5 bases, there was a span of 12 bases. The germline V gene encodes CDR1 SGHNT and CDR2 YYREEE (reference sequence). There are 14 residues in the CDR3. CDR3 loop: CASSSTTGENIQYF. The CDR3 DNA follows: TGTGCCAGCAGCTCAACGACAGGCGAAAACATTCAGTACTTC. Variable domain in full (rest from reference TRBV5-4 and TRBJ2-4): ETGVTQSPTHLIKTRGQQVTLRCSSQSGHNTVSWYQQALGQGPQFIFQYYREEENGRGNFPPRFSGLQFPNYSSELNVNALELDDSALYLCASSSTTGENIQYFGAGTRLSVL.

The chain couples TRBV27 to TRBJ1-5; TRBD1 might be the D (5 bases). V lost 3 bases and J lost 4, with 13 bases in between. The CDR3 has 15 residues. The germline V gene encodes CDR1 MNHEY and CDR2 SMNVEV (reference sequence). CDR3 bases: TGTGCCAGCAGTTTCATAAGGGAGGGGAATCAGCCCCAGCATTTT. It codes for CASSFIREGNQPQHF.

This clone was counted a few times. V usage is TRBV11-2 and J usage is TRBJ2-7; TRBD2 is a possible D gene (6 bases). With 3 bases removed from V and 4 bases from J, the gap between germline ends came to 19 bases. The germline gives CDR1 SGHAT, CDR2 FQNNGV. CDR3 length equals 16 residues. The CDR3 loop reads CASSLAGSQGTYEQYF. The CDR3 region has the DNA TGTGCCAGCAGCTTGGCGGGGAGTCAGGGAACTTACGAGCAGTACTTC.

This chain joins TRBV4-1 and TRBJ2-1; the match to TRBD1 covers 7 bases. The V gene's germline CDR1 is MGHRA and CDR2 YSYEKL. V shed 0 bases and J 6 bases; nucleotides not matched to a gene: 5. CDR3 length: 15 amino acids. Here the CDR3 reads CASSQETGFINEQFF. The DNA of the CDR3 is TGCGCCAGCAGCCAAGAGACAGGGTTTATCAATGAGCAGTTCTTC.